This T cell receptor beta chain emerged from a study of T-cell reconstitution after alpha-beta-depleted transplantation in children. Study-wide results and caveats: Expanded clones from the graft, numbering several hundred, reportedly supplied alpha-beta T cells about two months after transplant.

Concerning this clonotype: The antigen is unknown.

Trimming removed 5 bases from V and 5 bases from J, with 15 bases in between. The CDR3 loop spans 13 amino acids. Germline values: CDR1 DFQATT, CDR2 SNEGSKA (reference sequence). Unique molecular identifiers were incorporated during preparation of the TCRbeta library. TCRdb processed the PCR reads anew with MiXCR; each CDR3 protein has one entry. The data contain approximately 650,000 distinct CDR3 sequences, 13% of them singletons. This receptor was identified in a girl aged 2 to 9 with congenital amegakaryocytic thrombocytopenia, due to receive a stem cell transplant. The sample consisted of PBMCs, taken before TCRalphabeta/CD19-depleted stem cell transplant. The chain joins TRBV20-1 to TRBJ2-5, with D tentatively TRBD1 (6 bases). CDR3 coding DNA: TGCAGTGCTGCCGACAGGTACTCGGAGACCCAGTACTTC. It yields the protein CSAADRYSETQYF.